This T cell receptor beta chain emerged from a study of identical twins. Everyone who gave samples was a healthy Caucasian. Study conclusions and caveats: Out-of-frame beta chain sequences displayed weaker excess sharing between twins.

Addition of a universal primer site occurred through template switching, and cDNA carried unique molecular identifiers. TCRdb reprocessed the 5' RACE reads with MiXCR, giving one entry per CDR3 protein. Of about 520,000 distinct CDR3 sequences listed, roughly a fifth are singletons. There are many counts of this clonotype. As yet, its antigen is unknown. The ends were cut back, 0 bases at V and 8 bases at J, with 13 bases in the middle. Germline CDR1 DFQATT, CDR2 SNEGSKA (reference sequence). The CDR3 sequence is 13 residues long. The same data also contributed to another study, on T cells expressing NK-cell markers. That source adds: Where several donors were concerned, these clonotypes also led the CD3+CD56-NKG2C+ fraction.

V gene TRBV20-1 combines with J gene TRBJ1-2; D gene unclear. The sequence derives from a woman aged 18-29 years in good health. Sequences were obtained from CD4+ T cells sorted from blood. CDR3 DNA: TGCAGTGCTAGAGACCCAGAAGAACGAGGCTACACCTTC. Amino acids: CSARDPEERGYTF.